Presented here are 3 T cell receptor beta chains from one specimen sequenced in a study of control samples from healthy donors and cancer patients. Profiled with immunoSEQ multiplex PCR; TCRdb holds only in-frame clones, not every one. The table lists 130,000 or so clones, roughly 89% of them singletons. The material sequenced was blood. These receptors came from a man younger than 30 in good health.

This chain links TRBV9 with TRBJ2-7, with TRBD1 as a possible D gene (5 bases). The CDR3 runs to 14 residues. The germline gives CDR1 SGDLS, CDR2 YYNGEE. V was clipped by 3 bases and J by 0 bases, with 10 bases between them. The CDR3 DNA is TGTGCCAGCAGCGGATTGACAGACTCCTACGAGCAGTACTTC. Its translation is CASSGLTDSYEQYF.

The chain uses TRBV4-2 and TRBJ2-7; 7 bases are a match to TRBD2. This CDR3 has 14 residues. The germline CDR1 and CDR2 sequences are LGHNA and YNFKEQ. Trimming at V came to 3 bases and at J to 4 bases, leaving 6 bases not matched to a gene. CDR3 loop: CASSHGGGTYEQYF. The CDR3 bases are TGTGCCAGCAGCCATGGGGGGGGTACTTACGAGCAGTACTTC.

The genes are TRBV6-1 and TRBJ1-4; no firm D call. CDR3 size: 18 residues. V was trimmed by 3 bases and J by 4 bases, leaving 21 bases between them. Germline loops: CDR1 MNHNS, CDR2 SASEGT. CDR3 DNA sequence: TGTGCCAGCAGTGAGGTTGGGAGCATCTTTTCAATTAATGAAAAACTGTTTTTT. Protein sequence: CASSEVGSIFSINEKLFF.